Given below is one T cell receptor (beta chain) in context. This specimen comes from a study of T cell clones after liver transplantation. About the study: A pre-transplant mixed lymphocyte reaction with TCRbeta sequencing defined graft-donor-reactive clones followed in post-transplant blood.

Clones were read by immunoSEQ multiplex PCR, and TCRdb kept only the in-frame ones, dropping some. The sample lists roughly 20,000 clones, approximately 88% occurring once. The CDR3 is 12 residues long. V was pared by 7 bases and J by 7 bases, with 7 bases of the junction left unmatched. CDR1 SGHDT and CDR2 YYEEEE come from the germline V gene. The chain carries TRBV5-6 and TRBJ2-7; TRBD1 aligns across 8 bases. The starting material was CD8+ T cells from blood, obtained before liver transplant. The sequence was obtained from a human donor who received a liver transplant. CDR3 sequence reads: CASGQGAWEQYF. The CDR3 DNA reads TGTGCCAGCGGGCAGGGGGCTTGGGAGCAGTACTTC. Drawing the rest from reference TRBV5-6 and TRBJ2-7, the complete variable domain is DAGVTQSPTHLIKTRGQQVTLRCSPKSGHDTVSWYQQALGQGPQFIFQYYEEEERQRGNFPDRFSGHQFPNYSSELNVNALLLGDSALYLCASGQGAWEQYFGPGTRLTVT.